The 20 T cell receptor beta chains below come from one sample, sequenced in a study of blood T cells in healthy people across ages. Using a J-beta primer mix together with a sample-barcoded 5' primer, a second PCR was run for about 7 to 12 cycles. TCRdb used MiXCR to reprocess the 5' RACE reads, holding one entry per CDR3 protein. The sample includes over 600,000 distinct CDR3 sequences, more than 20% of them seen just once. Sequenced: blood. Every receptor here comes from a man aged 65-85 years in good health.

The chain couples TRBV20-1 to TRBJ2-5; weak D call: TRBD2 (6 bases). The CDR3 sequence is 13 residues long. Looked up from germline, CDR1 is DFQATT and CDR2 is SNEGSKA (reference sequence). Between the trimmed V and J ends, which lost 3 bases and 4 bases, there was a span of 12 bases. The CDR3, as DNA: TGCAGTGCTAGGGGGTTGGGGGGAGAGACCCAGTACTTC. Translated: CSARGLGGETQYF.

This clonotype was found many times. The V gene is TRBV9, the J gene TRBJ1-4; 10 nucleotides line up with TRBD1. Germline CDR1 is SGDLS and CDR2 is YYNGEE. CDR3 length equals 16 residues. Losses at the gene ends were 4 bases for V and 5 bases for J; bases not matched to a gene: 8. The CDR3 region has the DNA TGTGCCAGCAGCTCAGACAGGGACAGGGGAAATGAAAAACTGTTTTTT. It is translated as CASSSDRDRGNEKLFF.

The chain is built from TRBV12-3 or TRBV12-4 and TRBJ2-5, with TRBD2 matching over 9 bases. The J call could be wrong; TRBJ2-7 is a better fit for the DNA end. The length of the CDR3 is 15 residues. CDR3 sequence (DNA): TGTGCCAGCCGGAAGGAGCTAGCGGGAATCCACGAGCAGTACTTC. Translated: CASRKELAGIHEQYF.

The CDR3 DNA sequence: TGCAGTGCTGGCCGGGACACACAGACCCAGTACTTC. The encoded protein is CSAGRDTQTQYF. The chain links TRBV20-1 to TRBJ2-5, with D perhaps matching TRBD1 (6 bases). This CDR3 region has 12 residues. Trimming stripped 5 bases from V and 6 bases from J, with 13 bases between. Germline V gene sequence: CDR1 DFQATT, CDR2 SNEGSKA (reference sequence).

This clonotype was counted only a few times. The V call is TRBV20-1, the J call TRBJ2-7, with D possibly matching TRBD2 (6 bases). The CDR3 is 14 amino acids. V dropped 1 base and J dropped 4 bases, with 14 bases sitting between them. Germline CDR1 is DFQATT and CDR2 is SNEGSKA (reference sequence). In nucleotides, the CDR3 is TGCAGTGCTAGAGGGCGGGGATTAGGTTACGAGCAGTACTTC. Encoded protein: CSARGRGLGYEQYF.

The rearrangement uses TRBV4-3 and TRBJ2-2; TRBD2 agrees at 7 bases. The germline V gene encodes CDR1 LGHNA and CDR2 YSLEER. V dropped 1 base and J dropped 5; count of bases not matched to a gene: 7. This CDR3 contains 16 residues. The chain's CDR3 is CASSQGWEGWTGELFF. In nucleotides, the CDR3 is TGCGCCAGCAGCCAAGGTTGGGAGGGATGGACCGGGGAGCTGTTTTTT.

The J gene is TRBJ1-2, the V gene TRBV10-3; D is uncertain. The V gene lost 3 bases and the J gene lost 3 bases, with 14 bases spanning the gap. Germline V CDR1 and CDR2: ENHRY, SYGVKD. There are 15 residues in the CDR3. DNA for the CDR3: TGTGCCATCAGTGATACGATTCAAAGGGACTATGGCTACACCTTC. Its translation is CAISDTIQRDYGYTF.

The chain has TRBV6-2 or TRBV6-3 and TRBJ1-2; 9 bases line up with TRBD1. Looked up from germline, CDR1 is MNHEY and CDR2 is SVGEGT. V gave up 0 bases and J gave up 6 bases; unmatched junction bases: 8. This CDR3 region has 16 residues. This CDR3 reads CASSYSPGTGTNGYTF. CDR3 sequence (DNA): TGTGCCAGCAGTTACTCACCTGGGACAGGGACGAATGGCTACACCTTC.

This clonotype has ten or more counts. The chain has TRBV7-2 and TRBJ1-5; D gene ambiguous. This CDR3 region has 17 residues. CDR1 and CDR2 from the germline V gene are SGHTA and FQGNSA. V was pared by 1 base and J by 0 bases, with 13 bases between. The CDR3 region has the DNA TGTGCCAGCAGCTTAGACTACAGACTTTATAGCAATCAGCCCCAGCATTTT. Protein sequence: CASSLDYRLYSNQPQHF.

The chain is built from TRBV28 and TRBJ2-1; D remains unclear. CDR1 is MDHEN and CDR2 is SYDVKM in the germline V gene. The V end lost 6 bases, the J end lost 4 bases, and 10 bases lay between the germline ends. The CDR3 totals 13 residues. The DNA of the CDR3 is TGTGCCAGCAGATCTGGGATATACAATGAGCAGTTCTTC. Protein product: CASRSGIYNEQFF.

This clonotype was picked up a small number of times. This sequence joins TRBV5-1 and TRBJ2-5; D may be TRBD1 (5 bases). This CDR3 has 13 amino acids. Trimming shortened V by 0 bases and J by 5 bases, and 8 bases separated the two germline ends. CDR1 and CDR2 (germline): SGHRS, YFSETQ. CDR3 DNA sequence: TGCGCCAGCAGCTTGGTAGGGGTGGAGACCCAGTACTTC. It translates to CASSLVGVETQYF.

This clonotype was counted between two and nine times. The gene calls are TRBV4-1 and TRBJ2-1; 10 nucleotides align to TRBD2. The CDR3 sequence is 18 residues long. V trimming: 6 bases; J trimming: 2 bases; junction bases outside the gene matches: 13. The V gene's germline CDR1 is MGHRA and CDR2 YSYEKL. The CDR3 nucleotides read TGCGCCAGCAGGGCGGGACTAGCGACCCGCGTTGCCTACAATGAGCAGTTCTTC. Translated, it gives CASRAGLATRVAYNEQFF.

The rearrangement links TRBV29-1 to TRBJ2-1; D remains ambiguous. The CDR3 is made up of 11 amino acids. Between the trimmed V and J ends, which lost 8 bases and 6 bases, there was a span of 11 bases. Germline V gives CDR1 SQVTM, CDR2 ANQGSEA. The CDR3: CSSRVPNEQFF. The CDR3 DNA sequence: TGCAGCTCCCGGGTACCCAATGAGCAGTTCTTC.

For this clonotype: The germline gene is not matched at one end of the junction; a read error may be the cause. The chain links TRBV9 to TRBJ1-2; maybe TRBD1 (5 bases). The CDR3 is made up of 15 amino acids. Looked up from germline, CDR1 is SGDLS and CDR2 is YYNGEE. CDR3 protein: CASSVDVVGAAGYTF. The CDR3 DNA reads TGTGCCAGCAGTGTAGATGTGGTAGGGGCCGCGGGCTACACCTTC.

The chain is built from TRBV2 and TRBJ2-5; maybe TRBD2 (5 bases). The V gene lost 7 bases and the J gene lost 7 bases, with 13 bases spanning the gap. The CDR3 spans 12 residues. CDR1 is SNHLY, CDR2 FYNNEI, per germline. The CDR3 loop reads CASTPEAGTQYF. The CDR3 DNA follows: TGTGCCAGCACGCCCGAGGCGGGGACCCAGTACTTC.

This clonotype was observed a single time. The chain joins TRBV14 to TRBJ1-3, with D uncertain. The V end lost 0 bases, the J end lost 2 bases, and 8 bases lay between the germline ends. Germline V gene data show CDR1 as SGHDN and CDR2 as FVKESK. This CDR3 is 15 amino acids long. The CDR3 spells CASSQEQFAGNTIYF. The CDR3 nucleotides read TGTGCCAGCAGCCAAGAGCAGTTTGCTGGAAACACCATATATTTT.

This sequence joins TRBV6-6 and TRBJ2-5, with a possible D match to TRBD2 (5 bases). The ends were cut back, 2 bases at V and 7 bases at J, with 5 bases in the middle. This CDR3 is 11 amino acids long. Germline assignment: CDR1 MNHNY and CDR2 SVGAGI (reference sequence). The CDR3 region is CASSYRGTQYF. The CDR3, as DNA: TGTGCCAGCAGTTACCGGGGGACCCAGTACTTC.

This clonotype was picked up many times. The V call is TRBV19, the J call TRBJ2-2; D remains unclear. CDR3 size: 14 residues. V was pared by 5 bases and J by 3 bases, with 10 bases between. Germline CDR1 is LNHDA and CDR2 is SQIVND (reference sequence). The CDR3 DNA reads TGTGCCAGTAGTGTCAGTGGCTACACCGGGGAGCTGTTTTTT. It specifies CASSVSGYTGELFF.

This clonotype was picked up many times. The chain uses TRBV5-6 and TRBJ1-2; 9 bases map to TRBD1. The length of the CDR3 is 14 residues. V lost 4 bases, J lost 4 bases, and 5 bases stayed unmatched. From germline, CDR1 is SGHDT and CDR2 YYEEEE. CDR3: CASSPDRGGYGYTF. The CDR3 DNA reads TGTGCCAGCAGCCCGGACAGGGGCGGCTATGGCTACACCTTC.

The chain joins TRBV19 to TRBJ2-1; TRBD1 matches at 7 bases. With the DNA end fitting TRBJ2-7 better, the J assignment may be wrong. Germline CDR1 and CDR2: LNHDA and SQIVND (reference sequence). The CDR3 is made up of 13 amino acids. CDR3: CASGARTGYEQYF. CDR3 sequence (DNA): TGTGCCAGTGGGGCAAGGACAGGTTACGAGCAGTACTTC.